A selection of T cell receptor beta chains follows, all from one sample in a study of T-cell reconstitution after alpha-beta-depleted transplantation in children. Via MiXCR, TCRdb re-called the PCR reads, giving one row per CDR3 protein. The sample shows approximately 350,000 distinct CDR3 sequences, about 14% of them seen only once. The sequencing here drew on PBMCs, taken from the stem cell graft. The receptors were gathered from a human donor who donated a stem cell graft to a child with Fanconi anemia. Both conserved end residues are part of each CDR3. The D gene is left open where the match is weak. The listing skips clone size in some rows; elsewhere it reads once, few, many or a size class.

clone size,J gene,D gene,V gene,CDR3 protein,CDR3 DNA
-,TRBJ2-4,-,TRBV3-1,CASSQGLAANIQYF,TGTGCCAGCAGCCAAGGACTGGCCGCGAACATTCAGTACTTC
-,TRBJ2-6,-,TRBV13,CASSDSGTRISGANVLTF,TGTGCCAGCAGCGATTCCGGGACGCGCATCTCTGGGGCCAACGTCCTGACTTTC
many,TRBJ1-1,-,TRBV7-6,CASSLGPNYEAFF,TGTGCCAGCAGCTTAGGCCCAAACTATGAAGCTTTCTTT
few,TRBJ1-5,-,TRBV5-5,CASSLEGKGQPQHF,TGTGCCAGCAGCTTGGAGGGGAAGGGTCAGCCCCAGCATTTT
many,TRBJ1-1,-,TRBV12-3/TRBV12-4,CASSFSRGDTEAFF,TGTGCCAGCAGTTTTTCTCGGGGGGACACTGAAGCTTTCTTT
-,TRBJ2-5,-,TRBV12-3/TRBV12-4,CASIFGLAPRQETQYF,TGTGCCAGCATCTTTGGTCTAGCGCCCCGTCAGGAGACCCAGTACTTC
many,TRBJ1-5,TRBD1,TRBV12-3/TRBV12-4,CASNYAGGGSNQPQHF,TGTGCCAGCAATTACGCAGGGGGCGGAAGCAATCAGCCCCAGCATTTT
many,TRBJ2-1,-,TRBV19,CASSRSSGYNEQFF,TGTGCCAGTAGTCGTTCTAGTGGCTACAATGAGCAGTTCTTC
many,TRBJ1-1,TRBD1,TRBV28,CASGLGQYTEAFF,TGTGCCAGCGGGTTGGGACAGTACACTGAAGCTTTCTTT
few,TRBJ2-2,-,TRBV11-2,CASSFTSVGRRTGELFF,TGTGCCAGCAGCTTCACCTCCGTAGGGCGTAGGACCGGGGAGCTGTTTTTT
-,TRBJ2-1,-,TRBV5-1,CASSLEGSGEQFF,TGCGCCAGCAGCTTGGAAGGTTCGGGTGAGCAGTTCTTC
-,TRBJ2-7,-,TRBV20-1,CSARDGNPYEQYF,TGCAGTGCTAGAGATGGGAACCCCTACGAGCAGTACTTC
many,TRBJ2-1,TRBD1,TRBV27,CASSLRGQGINEQFF,TGTGCCAGCAGTTTAAGGGGACAGGGGATCAATGAGCAGTTCTTC
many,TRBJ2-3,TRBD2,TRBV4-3,CASNRTGSGGGTDTQYF,TGCGCCAGCAACCGAACAGGGAGCGGGGGAGGCACAGATACGCAGTATTTT
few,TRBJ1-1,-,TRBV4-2,CASSHEGVSEAFF,TGTGCCAGCAGCCATGAGGGGGTCTCTGAAGCTTTCTTT
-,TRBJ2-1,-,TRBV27,CASSSRFDEQFF,TGTGCCAGCAGTTCCCGTTTCGATGAGCAGTTCTTC
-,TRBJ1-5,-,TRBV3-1,CASSAPGVLQPQHF,TGTGCCAGCAGCGCCCCCGGGGTTCTTCAGCCCCAGCATTTT
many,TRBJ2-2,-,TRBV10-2,CASRAGRNGAGELFF,TGCGCCAGCAGGGCAGGGCGAAATGGCGCCGGGGAGCTGTTTTTT
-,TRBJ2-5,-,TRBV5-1,CASSPAGSEETQYF,TGCGCCAGCAGCCCGGCGGGTAGCGAGGAGACCCAGTACTTC
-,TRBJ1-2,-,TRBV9,CASSVVQGWGYTF,TGTGCCAGCAGCGTAGTCCAGGGATGGGGCTACACCTTC
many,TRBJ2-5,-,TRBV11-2,CASSLGGGQETQYF,TGTGCCAGCAGCTTAGGGGGTGGGCAAGAGACCCAGTACTTC
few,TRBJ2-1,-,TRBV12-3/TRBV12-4,CASSYSPQGADEQFF,TGTGCCAGCAGTTATTCCCCTCAAGGGGCCGATGAGCAGTTCTTC
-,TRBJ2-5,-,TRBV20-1,CSAKDFLFQETQYF,TGCAGTGCAAAGGACTTTTTATTCCAAGAGACCCAGTACTTC
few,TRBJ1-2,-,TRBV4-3,CASSRYPRTPGDGYTF,TGCGCCAGCAGCCGATACCCAAGGACTCCCGGTGATGGCTACACCTTC
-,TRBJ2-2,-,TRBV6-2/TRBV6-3,CASSLLQNTGELFF,TGTGCCAGCAGTTTGTTACAAAACACCGGGGAGCTGTTTTTT
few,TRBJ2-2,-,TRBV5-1,CASRLDLGNTGELFF,TGCGCCAGCCGCCTTGACCTGGGAAACACCGGGGAGCTGTTTTTT
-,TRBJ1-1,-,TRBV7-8,CASSLGPGFTEAFF,TGTGCCAGCAGCTTAGGACCCGGTTTCACTGAAGCTTTCTTT
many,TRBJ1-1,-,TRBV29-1,CSVDVNTEAFF,TGCAGCGTTGATGTGAACACTGAAGCTTTCTTT
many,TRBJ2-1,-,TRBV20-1,CSARMTAGDEFF,TGCAGTGCTCGTATGACAGCAGGGGACGAGTTCTTC